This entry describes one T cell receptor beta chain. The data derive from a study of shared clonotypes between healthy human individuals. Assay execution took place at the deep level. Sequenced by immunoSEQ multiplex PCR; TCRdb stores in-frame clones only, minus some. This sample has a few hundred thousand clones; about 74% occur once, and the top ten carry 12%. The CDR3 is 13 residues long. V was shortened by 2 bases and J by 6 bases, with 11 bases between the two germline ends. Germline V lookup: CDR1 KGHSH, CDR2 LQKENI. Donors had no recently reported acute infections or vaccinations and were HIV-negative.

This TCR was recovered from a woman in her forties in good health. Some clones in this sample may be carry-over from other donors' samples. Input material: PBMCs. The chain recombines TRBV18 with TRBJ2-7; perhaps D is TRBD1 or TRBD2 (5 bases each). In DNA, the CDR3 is TGTGCCAGCTCACCAACTGAGGGGAGCGAGCAGTACTTC. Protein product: CASSPTEGSEQYF.